A single sample gave rise to the 25 T cell receptor beta chains below, sequenced in a study of CD8 T cells in ankylosing spondylitis. TCRdb used MiXCR to reprocess the 5' RACE reads, holding one entry per CDR3 protein. The profile covers about 140,000 distinct CDR3 sequences, with roughly 8% appearing a single time and 7.3% taken by the ten largest. The sample was synovial fluid, either unsorted or a sorted T cell fraction (not recorded which). The origin of the receptors is a male donor with ankylosing spondylitis.

This clonotype was detected a few times. The chain uses TRBV9 and TRBJ1-4; possible D gene TRBD1, 5 bases. The germline V gene encodes CDR1 SGDLS and CDR2 YYNGEE. V lost 4 bases and J lost 7, with 17 bases in between. This CDR3 is 15 amino acids long. The CDR3 sequence is CASSRRGGEGEKLFF. CDR3 sequence (DNA): TGTGCCAGCAGCCGACGCGGGGGGGAGGGTGAAAAACTGTTTTTT.

This clonotype was seen a few times. The V call is TRBV28, the J call TRBJ2-1; 11 nucleotides line up with TRBD2. Germline CDR1 is MDHEN and CDR2 is SYDVKM. CDR3 length equals 16 residues. V shed 5 bases and J 0 bases; nucleotides not matched to a gene: 3. CDR3 DNA: TGTGCCAGCAGTGTAGCGGGAGGGTTCTCCTACAATGAGCAGTTCTTC. Amino acid sequence: CASSVAGGFSYNEQFF.

This clonotype came up many times. This rearrangement joins TRBV20-1 to TRBJ2-2; the D is unclear. The CDR3 runs to 13 residues. Deletions cut 3 bases from V and 11 bases from J, with 16 bases between. Germline-derived CDR1 and CDR2 are DFQATT and SNEGSKA (reference sequence). CDR3: CSASSPTGLELFF. CDR3 DNA sequence: TGCAGTGCTAGCAGCCCAACCGGCCTCGAGCTGTTTTTT.

This clonotype was seen only a few times. This chain links TRBV12-3 or TRBV12-4 with TRBJ2-3; the match to TRBD1 covers 9 bases. V shed 4 bases, J shed 2 bases, and the junction held 7 bases outside the gene matches. The CDR3 has 16 amino acids. Here the CDR3 DNA reads TGTGCCAGCAGTTCGGACAGGGGTGGGGACACAGATACGCAGTATTTT. Its protein product is CASSSDRGGDTDTQYF.

This clonotype was counted ten times or more. The V and J genes are TRBV29-1 and TRBJ1-4, with 7 bases lining up with TRBD1. The V gene's germline CDR1 is SQVTM and CDR2 ANQGSEA. The J segment lost 0 bases and the V segment lost 6 bases, leaving 7 bases of the junction unmatched. The CDR3 sequence is 15 residues long. CDR3 sequence reads: CSVTLGTATNEKLFF. The CDR3 DNA reads as TGCAGCGTAACCCTCGGGACAGCAACTAATGAAAAACTGTTTTTT. Variable domain in full (rest from reference TRBV29-1 and TRBJ1-4): SAVISQKPSRDICQRGTSLTIQCQVDSQVTMMFWYRQQPGQSLTLIATANQGSEATYESGFVIDKFPISRPNLTFSTLTVSNMSPEDSSIYLCSVTLGTATNEKLFFGSGTQLSVL.

This clonotype was recorded many times. The chain carries TRBV12-3 or TRBV12-4 and TRBJ1-3, with TRBD1 as a possible D gene (6 bases). V was clipped by 3 bases and J by 3 bases, with 9 bases between them. CDR3 length equals 14 residues. The CDR3 DNA reads TGTGCCAGCAGTTTTGCAGGGGATGGAAACACCATATATTTT. This translates into CASSFAGDGNTIYF.

The J gene is TRBJ1-4, the V gene TRBV20-1; 7 bases are shared with TRBD1. V shed 6 bases and J 12 bases; nucleotides not matched to a gene: 7. This CDR3 comprises 11 residues. The germline V gene encodes CDR1 DFQATT and CDR2 SNEGSKA (reference sequence). The CDR3 region is CSAEQGIQLFF. CDR3 DNA: TGCAGTGCGGAACAGGGGATTCAACTGTTTTTT.

In its sample, this clonotype was seen many times. CDR3 nucleotides: TGCAGTGCTAGAGATGCTAGCCGACCCTCCTACAATGAGCAGTTCTTC. It translates to CSARDASRPSYNEQFF. The J gene is TRBJ2-1, the V gene TRBV20-1; a weak D match, TRBD2 (5 bases). Trimming pared 0 bases from V and 0 bases from J, leaving 12 bases between. The CDR3 extends over 16 amino acids. Germline V gives CDR1 DFQATT, CDR2 SNEGSKA (reference sequence).

Only a few counts were recorded for this clonotype. The chain uses TRBV7-9 and TRBJ2-7; 7 bases fit TRBD1. The CDR3 extends over 15 amino acids. Germline CDR1 and CDR2: SEHNR and FQNEAQ (reference sequence). After removal of 0 bases from V and 5 bases from J, the junction contained 7 bases not matched to a gene. In nucleotides, the CDR3 is TGTGCCAGCAGCTTAGCTGAGGGGGCCAGGCACGAGCAGTACTTC. It encodes CASSLAEGARHEQYF.

This clonotype was found many times. V gene TRBV5-1 combines with J gene TRBJ2-5, with D perhaps matching TRBD1 (6 bases). The germline V gene encodes CDR1 SGHRS and CDR2 YFSETQ. This CDR3 is 14 amino acids long. V shed 4 bases and J shed 5 bases, with 15 bases lying between them. CDR3 sequence: CASSKATRGETQYF. The CDR3 nucleotides are TGCGCCAGCAGCAAGGCTACAAGGGGGGAGACCCAGTACTTC.

This clonotype was seen many times. The J gene is TRBJ2-3, the V gene TRBV12-3 or TRBV12-4; D is undetermined. CDR3 length: 12 amino acids. V was cut by 1 base and J by 7 bases, with 6 bases left in between. The CDR3 loop is CASSLVGYTQYF. DNA for the CDR3: TGTGCCAGCAGTTTAGTCGGCTATACGCAGTATTTT.

The V call is TRBV2, the J call TRBJ2-5; no clear D. The V end was cut by 2 bases, the J end by 5 bases, with 9 bases between. The length of the CDR3 is 13 residues. CDR1 and CDR2 from the germline V gene are SNHLY and FYNNEI. CDR3 loop: CASSESRTETQYF. CDR3 bases: TGTGCCAGCAGTGAATCAAGGACGGAGACCCAGTACTTC. Complete variable domain (other parts from reference TRBV2 and TRBJ2-5): EPEVTQTPSHQVTQMGQEVILRCVPISNHLYFYWYRQILGQKVEFLVSFYNNEISEKSEIFDDQFSVERPDGSNFTLKIRSTKLEDSAMYFCASSESRTETQYFGPGTRLLVL.

Many counts were recorded for this clonotype. The V gene is TRBV7-2, the J gene TRBJ1-5, with D unresolved. Germline-derived CDR1 and CDR2 are SGHTA and FQGNSA. V was shortened by 5 bases and J by 6 bases, with 20 bases between the two germline ends. CDR3 length: 16 amino acids. CDR3 sequence: CASSLKASGSGQPQHF. The CDR3 region has the DNA TGTGCCAGCAGCCTCAAGGCGTCGGGTAGCGGTCAGCCCCAGCATTTT.

The table lists this clonotype with many counts. V gene TRBV5-1 combines with J gene TRBJ2-7; possibly TRBD1 for D (6 bases). V lost 1 base and J 3 bases, leaving 14 bases between the germline ends. This CDR3 is 15 amino acids long. From germline, CDR1 is SGHRS and CDR2 YFSETQ. For the CDR3, the DNA is TGCGCCAGCAGCTTGTTCGCAGGGGTGGGCTACGAGCAGTACTTC. Amino acid sequence: CASSLFAGVGYEQYF.

The sample holds many counts of this clonotype. This chain connects TRBV6-2 or TRBV6-3 to TRBJ2-3; 8 nucleotides align to TRBD2. The V gene's germline CDR1 is MNHEY and CDR2 SVGEGT. V trimming: 5 bases; J trimming: 9 bases; junction bases outside the gene matches: 7. This CDR3 is 13 amino acids long. The CDR3 sequence: CASSPPAGGTQYF. The CDR3 DNA is TGTGCCAGCAGTCCCCCCGCGGGAGGAACGCAGTATTTT.

This clonotype was picked up a small number of times. The CDR3 DNA follows: TGCAGTGCTGTTGGGGGGGCAACCTACGAGCAGTACTTC. Translated: CSAVGGATYEQYF. The chain links TRBV20-1 to TRBJ2-7, with D perhaps TRBD2 (7 bases). Germline V gene sequence: CDR1 DFQATT, CDR2 SNEGSKA (reference sequence). Trimming cost V 5 bases and J 2 bases, with 13 bases left between them. This CDR3 has 13 amino acids.

This chain joins TRBV28 and TRBJ1-4; D might be TRBD1 (6 bases). V was trimmed by 6 bases and J by 6 bases, leaving 11 bases between them. The CDR3 totals 13 residues. Germline CDR1 reads MDHEN; CDR2 reads SYDVKM. The CDR3 sequence: CASSRGGDEKLFF. In nucleotides, the CDR3 is TGTGCCAGCAGCCGAGGGGGGGATGAAAAACTGTTTTTT.

The chain uses TRBV3-1 and TRBJ1-6, with D unresolved. V was clipped by 6 bases and J by 10 bases, with 10 bases between them. In germline, CDR1 is LGHDT, CDR2 YNNKEL (reference sequence). The CDR3 spans 12 residues. The CDR3 here is CASSGWESPLHF. The CDR3 region has the DNA TGTGCCAGCAGTGGTTGGGAGTCACCCCTCCACTTT.

The chain couples TRBV20-1 to TRBJ1-6; 8 bases are a match to TRBD1. Per the germline V gene, CDR1 is DFQATT and CDR2 is SNEGSKA (reference sequence). Unmatched junction bases numbered 8, after V lost 0 bases and J lost 10 bases. The CDR3 spans 15 residues. CDR3 sequence: CSARDLRTGKSPLHF. Here the CDR3 DNA reads TGCAGTGCTAGAGATCTTCGGACAGGGAAATCACCCCTCCACTTT.

In its sample, this clonotype was seen a few times. The chain joins TRBV5-1 to TRBJ2-3; TRBD1 or TRBD2 may be the D gene (5 bases each). Germline-derived CDR1 and CDR2 are SGHRS and YFSETQ. The CDR3 has 15 amino acids. Trimming left V 0 bases short and J 1 base short, with 9 bases between. The CDR3 reads CASSLAGQGTDTQYF. The CDR3 nucleotides are TGCGCCAGCAGCTTGGCGGGGCAGGGCACAGATACGCAGTATTTT.

This clonotype was recorded at least ten times. The V and J genes are TRBV6-1 and TRBJ2-3; D is possibly TRBD2 (5 bases). CDR3 length: 17 residues. Germline CDR1 is MNHNS and CDR2 is SASEGT. The V gene lost 9 bases and the J gene lost 2 bases, with 24 bases spanning the gap. CDR3 DNA: TGTGCCAGAAGCGGCGCCACGAGGCCCCAGGCCACAGATACGCAGTATTTT. As protein: CARSGATRPQATDTQYF.

This clonotype was observed many times. The chain has TRBV7-2 and TRBJ1-1; no clear D gene. V was clipped by 7 bases and J by 1 base, with 10 bases between them. Germline V gene lookup returns CDR1 SGHTA and CDR2 FQGNSA. There are 13 residues in the CDR3. CDR3: CASTAFTNTEAFF. The CDR3 coding sequence is TGTGCCAGCACCGCATTTACGAACACTGAAGCTTTCTTT.

This clonotype was counted a few times. The rearrangement joins TRBV18 to TRBJ2-6; tentatively, D is TRBD1 (6 bases). This CDR3 has 15 residues. CDR1 is KGHSH and CDR2 is LQKENI in the germline V gene. V gave up 2 bases and J gave up 3 bases, with 8 bases separating them. Here the CDR3 reads CASSPTTGGANVLTF. DNA for the CDR3: TGTGCCAGCTCACCAACGACAGGTGGGGCCAACGTCCTGACTTTC.

This clonotype was counted at least ten times. The chain is built from TRBV24-1 and TRBJ2-5; weak D call: TRBD2 (6 bases). V was trimmed by 7 bases and J by 5 bases, leaving 10 bases between them. The CDR3 runs to 12 residues. CDR1 KGHDR and CDR2 SFDVKD come from the germline V gene. The CDR3, as DNA: TGTGCCACCAGGTCGGAGGGTGAGACCCAGTACTTC. This gives the protein CATRSEGETQYF.

This clonotype was seen many times. The genes are TRBV5-1 and TRBJ2-7; 9 bases agree with TRBD2. Per germline, CDR1 SGHRS and CDR2 YFSETQ. V was pared by 4 bases and J by 5 bases, with 4 bases of the junction left unmatched. The CDR3 is 13 amino acids. The chain's CDR3 is CASSSGRINEQYF. The CDR3 nucleotides read TGCGCCAGCAGCAGCGGGAGGATCAACGAGCAGTACTTC.